These 2 T cell receptor beta chains were all obtained from the same sample, sequenced in a study of blood T cells in healthy people across ages. Primed by a sample-barcoded 5' primer and a J-beta primer mix, a second PCR proceeded for about 7 to 11 cycles. TCRdb ran MiXCR on the 5' RACE reads and lists one entry per CDR3 protein. Of hundreds of thousands of distinct CDR3 sequences in the sample, approximately 29% are singletons; the top ten hold 15%. Sequenced material: blood. All receptors derive from a woman older than 75 in good health.

On this clonotype: A much larger clonotype is one base distant, so this may be a read error. The chain has TRBV3-1 and TRBJ2-1; D gene ambiguous. Germline values: CDR1 LGHDT, CDR2 YNNKEL (reference sequence). The CDR3 has 15 amino acids. The CDR3 here is CTSSQALSSFNEQFF. CDR3 DNA: TGTACCAGCAGCCAAGCCCTCTCATCGTTCAATGAGCAGTTCTTC.

The chain is built from TRBV9 and TRBJ1-1; TRBD1 matches at 7 bases. In germline, CDR1 is SGDLS, CDR2 YYNGEE. The J segment lost 6 bases and the V segment lost 0 bases, leaving 8 bases of the junction unmatched. The length of the CDR3 is 15 residues. The CDR3 loop is CASSVAGGTDSEAFF. CDR3 nucleotides: TGTGCCAGCAGCGTAGCCGGGGGGACAGACTCTGAAGCTTTCTTT.